In this sample, the clone carrying this T cell receptor (beta chain) turned up a few times. The germline CDR1 and CDR2 sequences are DFQATT and SNEGSKA (reference sequence). V was clipped by 3 bases and J by 1 base, with 16 bases between them. The CDR3 runs 15 residues. These data belong to a study of T cell repertoires in cytomegalovirus infection. Study-wide context: Carrying CMV and the relevant HLA type showed in public TCR beta signatures.

One entry per CDR3 protein, called by TCRdb with MiXCR from the reads. The profile shows around 290,000 distinct CDR3 sequences, more than 20% of them singletons. The chain links TRBV20-1 to TRBJ2-7; D call uncertain. The sequence was obtained from a human donor in good health (CMV status not recorded). Some clones in this sample may be carry-over from other donors' samples. Specimen: PBMCs. CDR3 bases: TGCAGTGCTAGCATTCCGGCAGGAAATTCCTACGAGCAGTACTTC. Its translation is CSASIPAGNSYEQYF.